Detailed here is one T cell receptor beta chain. The data stem from a study of cytomegalovirus exposure and HLA in healthy donors. With 60 Vbeta and 13 Jbeta primers, the PCR was carried out. The assay was immunoSEQ multiplex PCR, and TCRdb's table has in-frame clones only and misses some. The table records about 150,000 clones, around 85% of them present only once. This CDR3 region has 15 residues. Germline V lookup: CDR1 SGHRS, CDR2 YFSETQ. Trimming removed 6 bases from V and 2 bases from J, with 18 bases in between. This sequence joins TRBV5-1 and TRBJ2-7, with D tentatively TRBD2 (6 bases). The source material was PBMCs. This TCR was recovered from a woman aged 25 to 39 in good health and CMV-seronegative. The CDR3 sequence is CASTQRGAGPYEQYF. The CDR3, as DNA: TGCGCCAGCACCCAGCGCGGGGCTGGGCCCTACGAGCAGTACTTC.